This TCR beta chain appears in the sequencing data of a study of metastatic and nonmetastatic thyroid tumors. Study details: Repertoire data that came from the blood and tumor or nodule tissue of malignant and benign thyroid patients were compared. Whole-study results and caveats: Significantly greater TCR beta diversity was reportedly found in malignant thyroid tumors than in benign nodules (in blood and tumor).

Until they underwent thyroid surgery, no patient had received any treatment. CDR3 length equals 17 residues. Deletions cut 7 bases from V and 1 base from J, with 19 bases between. Concerning this clone itself: Its antigen is undetermined.

TCRdb reprocessed the PCR reads via MiXCR. This table holds 25,000 to 30,000 clones, 15% to 20% found once. The sequence derives from a female donor with papillary thyroid cancer or a benign thyroid nodule (not recorded which). Some clones in this sample may be carry-over from other donors' samples. The sample consisted of blood. The rearrangement uses TRBV12-3 or TRBV12-4 and TRBJ2-2; D may be TRBD1 (6 bases). The CDR3 DNA sequence: TGTGCCAGCACAGGCCTCCTGTTGGGACAGAACACCGGGGAGCTGTTTTTT. Its translation is CASTGLLLGQNTGELFF.